This TCR beta chain emerged from a study of cytomegalovirus exposure and HLA in healthy donors. The wider study: The roughly 110 validation repertoires used the same platform as the roughly 670 first-cohort repertoires (as reported by a later analysis). Study-level findings and limits: The investigators catalogued 150 to 200 TCR beta chains as cytomegalovirus-associated. Among the CMV-associated chains, a few were confirmed in vitro as specific for CMV antigens. Reportedly, cytomegalovirus status was diagnosed with high sensitivity and specificity.

This clone was picked up one time. As yet, its antigen is unknown. This CDR3 is 14 amino acids long. V was shortened by 5 bases and J by 4 bases, with 13 bases between the two germline ends. Germline V lookup: CDR1 MNHEY, CDR2 SMNVEV (reference sequence). Assay used: immunoSEQ multiplex PCR; TCRdb lists only in-frame clones, some missing. The sample shows roughly 330,000 clones, around 90% of them seen only once. The clonotype originates from a woman between 25 and 40 years old in good health and CMV-seropositive. Material: PBMCs. The chain joins TRBV27 to TRBJ2-3; D may be TRBD2 (6 bases). The chain's CDR3 is CASSIWTGADTQYF. The CDR3 DNA sequence: TGTGCCAGCAGTATATGGACGGGGGCAGATACGCAGTATTTT.